This T cell receptor beta chain stems from a study of shared clonotypes between healthy human individuals. Study-wide results and caveats: Non-shared clonotypes had lower generation probabilities than those shared by all four donors. The naive CD4 repertoires of a handful of donors were compared, and around 4.7% of clonotypes were shared.

Germline V gives CDR1 SEHNR, CDR2 FQNEAQ (reference sequence). There are 16 residues in the CDR3. The V segment lost 3 bases and the J segment 6 bases; nucleotides outside the gene matches: 6. On this clone itself: Antigen unknown.

Assay runs were performed at deep level. The method was immunoSEQ multiplex PCR; TCRdb's version includes in-frame clones alone and lacks a portion of them. The data show around 1,000,000 clones, 70% to 80% seen once. This sequence originates from a man younger than 30 in good health. Some clones in this sample may be carry-over from other donors' samples. Sample: memory CD4+ T cells from PBMCs. Subset: CD45RA-negative fraction. V usage is TRBV7-9 and J usage is TRBJ2-1; TRBD2 aligns across 12 bases. The CDR3, as DNA: TGTGCCAGCAGCTTCCCTAGCGGGAGGGCCTCCAATGAGCAGTTCTTC. Translation gives CASSFPSGRASNEQFF.